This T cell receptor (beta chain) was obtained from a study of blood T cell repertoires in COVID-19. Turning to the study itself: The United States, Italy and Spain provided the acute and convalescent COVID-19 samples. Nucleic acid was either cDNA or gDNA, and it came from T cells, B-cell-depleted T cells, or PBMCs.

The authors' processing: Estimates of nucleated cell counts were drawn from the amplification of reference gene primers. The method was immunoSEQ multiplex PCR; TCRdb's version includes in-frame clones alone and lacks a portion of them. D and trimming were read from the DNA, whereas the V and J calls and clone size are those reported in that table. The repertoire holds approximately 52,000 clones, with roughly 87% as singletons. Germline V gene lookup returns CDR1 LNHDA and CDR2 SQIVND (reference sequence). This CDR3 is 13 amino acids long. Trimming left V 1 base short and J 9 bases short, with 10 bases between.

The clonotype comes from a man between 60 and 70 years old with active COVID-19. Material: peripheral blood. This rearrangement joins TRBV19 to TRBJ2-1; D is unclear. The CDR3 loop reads CASSIVDFGEQFF. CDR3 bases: TGTGCCAGTAGTATAGTTGACTTCGGTGAGCAGTTCTTC.